One and the same sample provided the 11 T cell receptor beta chains below, sequenced in a study of T cell repertoires in cytomegalovirus infection. The antigens of these receptors remain unknown. TCRdb recomputed calls from the reads with MiXCR, one row per CDR3 protein. The sample holds roughly 78,000 distinct CDR3 sequences; roughly 37% are singletons and the top ten take approximately 95%. The sample here was CD8+ T cells from cultured PBMCs, taken from culture after CMV antigen stimulation. The receptor source for this set is a human donor in good health (CMV status not recorded). Some clones in this sample may be carry-over from other donors' samples.

This clonotype was counted only a few times. The genes are TRBV7-2 and TRBJ2-7; 11 positions match TRBD2. Germline loops: CDR1 SGHTA, CDR2 FQGNSA. V was clipped by 5 bases and J by 3 bases; unmatched bases: 12. This CDR3 spans 17 amino acids. The CDR3 bases are TGTGCCAGCAGCGTTAAGACCACCGGGACTAGCGGCTACGAGCAGTACTTC. This encodes CASSVKTTGTSGYEQYF.

This clonotype occurred a few times. This chain joins TRBV6-1 and TRBJ1-5; the D gene is possibly TRBD1 (6 bases). Germline values: CDR1 MNHNS, CDR2 SASEGT. Between the trimmed V and J ends, which lost 8 bases and 4 bases, there was a span of 18 bases. This CDR3 is built from 15 residues. CDR3 amino acids: CASWTYRGANQPQHF. The CDR3 nucleotides read TGTGCCAGCTGGACCTATCGGGGGGCTAATCAGCCCCAGCATTTT.

The V gene is TRBV15, the J gene TRBJ2-5; D might be TRBD1 (5 bases). V lost 2 bases and J 4 bases, leaving 17 bases between the germline ends. The length of the CDR3 is 16 residues. Germline V lookup: CDR1 LNHNV, CDR2 YYDKDF (reference sequence). The chain's CDR3 is CATSRLQGAQPETQYF. Written as DNA, the CDR3 is TGTGCCACCAGCAGACTGCAGGGTGCCCAACCAGAGACCCAGTACTTC.

The rearrangement joins TRBV7-9 to TRBJ2-4; weak D call: TRBD1 (7 bases). CDR1 SEHNR and CDR2 FQNEAQ come from the germline V gene (reference sequence). The CDR3 runs 14 residues. V was clipped by 5 bases and J by 8 bases, with 16 bases between them. The DNA of the CDR3 is TGTGCCAGCAGCCTAACGGGCAGGGGGGACATTCAGTACTTC. It codes for CASSLTGRGDIQYF.

Only a few counts were recorded for this clonotype. The V and J genes are TRBV29-1 and TRBJ2-3, with 10 bases that match TRBD2. The germline gives CDR1 SQVTM, CDR2 ANQGSEA. The V gene end was trimmed by 5 bases and the J gene end by 4 bases; junction bases not matched to a gene: 12. The CDR3 length is 16 residues. CDR3: CSVSGTSVGPPDTQYF. As DNA, the CDR3 is TGCAGCGTTTCCGGGACTAGCGTTGGTCCCCCAGATACGCAGTATTTT.

In this sample, this clonotype turned up a few times. The chain recombines TRBV28 with TRBJ2-7; 8 bases agree with TRBD2. With 3 bases clipped from V and 2 bases from J, the junction kept 9 bases outside the gene matches. In germline, CDR1 is MDHEN, CDR2 SYDVKM. The CDR3 length is 16 residues. The CDR3 spells CASSFSVRGGTYEQYF. CDR3 coding DNA: TGTGCCAGCAGTTTTTCTGTACGGGGGGGTACCTACGAGCAGTACTTC.

The J gene is TRBJ2-7, the V gene TRBV6-1; 7 bases fit TRBD1. The CDR3 sequence is 17 residues long. The trim removed 3 bases at V and 4 bases at J, leaving 15 bases unmatched. Germline CDR1 is MNHNS and CDR2 is SASEGT. The CDR3 here is CASSDWAGGSPSYEQYF. As DNA, the CDR3 is TGTGCCAGCAGTGATTGGGCAGGGGGATCGCCGTCATACGAGCAGTACTTC.

In this sample, this clonotype turned up once. This chain joins TRBV28 and TRBJ2-3; D possibly corresponds to TRBD1 (5 bases). Trimming shortened V by 3 bases and J by 5 bases, and 9 bases separated the two germline ends. There are 13 residues in the CDR3. The germline V gene encodes CDR1 MDHEN and CDR2 SYDVKM. CDR3 sequence: CASSFPTVDTQYF. CDR3 coding DNA: TGTGCCAGCAGTTTCCCGACAGTAGATACGCAGTATTTT.

V usage is TRBV6-5 and J usage is TRBJ1-2; D unclear. Germline V lookup: CDR1 MNHEY, CDR2 SVGAGI. The V end lost 4 bases, the J end lost 8 bases, and 20 bases lay between the germline ends. The CDR3 length is 15 residues. The CDR3 bases are TGTGCCAGCAGTTCCTCACTCGGTGGGGTAGGGGGCTACACCTTC. Translation gives CASSSSLGGVGGYTF.

This clonotype appeared a few times. The CDR3 reads CASSVEARGGRETQYF. The CDR3 DNA reads TGTGCCAGCAGCGTAGAAGCGCGGGGGGGCCGGGAGACCCAGTACTTC. V is TRBV9 and J is TRBJ2-5; 9 bases align to TRBD2. Germline V gives CDR1 SGDLS, CDR2 YYNGEE. This CDR3 has 16 residues. The ends lost 0 bases at V and 5 bases at J; junction bases unmatched: 8. The entire variable domain, with the rest obtained from reference TRBV9 and TRBJ2-5, is as follows: DSGVTQTPKHLITATGQRVTLRCSPRSGDLSVYWYQQSLDQGLQFLIQYYNGEERAKGNILERFSAQQFPDLHSELNLSSLELGDSALYFCASSVEARGGRETQYFGPGTRLLVL.

The chain links TRBV28 to TRBJ2-7; TRBD1 matches at 9 bases. Germline V gene sequence: CDR1 MDHEN, CDR2 SYDVKM. This CDR3 contains 12 residues. Trimming at V came to 6 bases and at J to 5 bases, leaving 2 bases not matched to a gene. In DNA form, the CDR3 reads TGTGCCAGCAGGTGGACAGGGGACGAGCAGTACTTC. Residues: CASRWTGDEQYF.